This entry is about one TCR beta chain. This sample was included in a study of blood T cell repertoires in COVID-19. About the research overall: Samples of COVID-19 (acute and convalescent) were obtained from the United States, Italy and Spain.

V trimming: 3 bases; J trimming: 0 bases; junction bases outside the gene matches: 9. The CDR3 is 18 amino acids. From germline, CDR1 is DFQATT and CDR2 SNEGSKA (reference sequence). Here immunoSEQ multiplex PCR was the method, and the copy in TCRdb shows in-frame clones only, minus some. The sample has 300,000 to 500,000 clones, approximately 91% seen once. Sequenced input: PBMCs or T cells enriched from blood (not recorded which). This chain connects TRBV20-1 to TRBJ1-6, with 9 positions matching TRBD1. This receptor was identified in a woman between 35 and 50 years old with acute COVID-19. For the CDR3, the DNA is TGCAGTGCTAGTTTTGGGACAGGGATGGGCTCCTATAATTCACCCCTCCACTTT. Translated, it gives CSASFGTGMGSYNSPLHF.